Shown below are 26 T cell receptor beta chains from a single sample sequenced in a study of cytomegalovirus exposure and HLA in healthy donors. This table comes from immunoSEQ multiplex PCR, and its TCRdb copy is limited to in-frame clones, with some not included. The table lists roughly 77,000 clones, roughly 94% of them singletons, with around 0.69% in the top ten. The sequenced sample consisted of PBMCs. The receptor source for this set is a woman aged 18-29 years in good health and CMV-seronegative.

J is TRBJ2-7 and V is TRBV6-5, with TRBD2 matching over 13 bases. This CDR3 spans 15 amino acids. J gave up 4 bases and V 4 bases, and 4 bases lay outside the gene matches. Looked up from germline, CDR1 is MNHEY and CDR2 is SVGAGI. CDR3: CASSSRLAGGYEQYF. The CDR3 DNA sequence: TGTGCCAGCAGTTCCAGACTAGCGGGGGGATACGAGCAGTACTTC.

The sample holds one count of this clone. The chain joins TRBV19 to TRBJ1-2; D remains unclear. The CDR3 is 15 residues long. Germline assignment: CDR1 LNHDA and CDR2 SQIVND (reference sequence). The V end was cut by 5 bases, the J end by 5 bases, with 18 bases between. The CDR3 protein is CASSETGFTRYGYTF. The CDR3 bases are TGTGCCAGTAGTGAGACGGGCTTTACTAGATATGGCTACACCTTC.

This chain joins TRBV6-5 and TRBJ1-1; unclear D gene. Trimming stripped 7 bases from V and 2 bases from J, with 5 bases between. Germline V CDR1 and CDR2: MNHEY, SVGAGI. CDR3 size: 11 residues. For the CDR3, the DNA is TGTGCCAGCACCTTCAACACTGAAGCTTTCTTT. As protein: CASTFNTEAFF.

This chain uses TRBV30 with TRBJ1-1; D gene uncertain. The CDR3 sequence is 16 residues long. Germline lookup yields CDR1 GTSNPN and CDR2 SVGIG (reference sequence). Between the trimmed V and J ends, which lost 0 bases and 0 bases, there was a span of 14 bases. This chain's CDR3 is CAWSVGDRRMNTEAFF. The CDR3 DNA is TGTGCCTGGAGTGTCGGAGATCGACGGATGAACACTGAAGCTTTCTTT.

This rearrangement joins TRBV6-5 to TRBJ2-7, with 8 bases identical to TRBD1. The germline CDR1 and CDR2 sequences are MNHEY and SVGAGI. J was trimmed by 6 bases and V by 4 bases; bases with no gene match: 14. The CDR3 covers 16 residues. The CDR3 nucleotides read TGTGCCAGCAGTTTCCGGACAGGGAAAGGTGCGGGCGAGCAGTACTTC. It specifies CASSFRTGKGAGEQYF.

The chain has TRBV18 and TRBJ1-4; D is uncertain. Trimming left V 3 bases short and J 2 bases short, with 7 bases between. The CDR3 totals 14 residues. Germline lookup yields CDR1 KGHSH and CDR2 LQKENI. The CDR3 reads CASSPPSTNEKLFF. CDR3 nucleotide sequence: TGTGCCAGCTCACCTCCATCCACTAATGAAAAACTGTTTTTT.

V is TRBV2 and J is TRBJ2-7; D is perhaps TRBD2 (5 bases). Looked up from germline, CDR1 is SNHLY and CDR2 is FYNNEI. V was cut by 1 base and J by 1 base, with 11 bases left in between. This CDR3 is built from 15 residues. This CDR3 is CASSEVRGKSYEQYF. In DNA form, the CDR3 reads TGTGCCAGCAGTGAAGTTCGGGGAAAGTCCTACGAGCAGTACTTC.

This rearrangement joins TRBV6-6 to TRBJ2-3; D is possibly TRBD2 (6 bases). From germline, CDR1 is MNHNY and CDR2 SVGAGI (reference sequence). V gave up 2 bases and J gave up 1 base, with 13 bases separating them. This CDR3 spans 16 amino acids. As DNA, the CDR3 is TGTGCCAGCAGTTACCCGAGGCCTAGCGGCACAGATACGCAGTATTTT. Translation: CASSYPRPSGTDTQYF.

V is TRBV9 and J is TRBJ1-2; D may be TRBD1 (5 bases). Per the germline V gene, CDR1 is SGDLS and CDR2 is YYNGEE. The CDR3 loop spans 15 amino acids. Trimming pared 0 bases from V and 1 base from J, leaving 10 bases between. CDR3 nucleotide sequence: TGTGCCAGCAGCGTAGGGGAGGGGAGTAACTATGGCTACACCTTC. This encodes CASSVGEGSNYGYTF.

The rearrangement joins TRBV7-8 to TRBJ1-2, with D uncertain. The CDR3 length is 15 residues. Germline CDR1 SGHVS, CDR2 FQNEAQ. Trimming removed 1 base from V and 5 bases from J, with 14 bases in between. CDR3 residues: CASSLVAGNGYGYTF. Written as DNA, the CDR3 is TGTGCCAGCAGCTTAGTGGCGGGAAATGGATATGGCTACACCTTC.

This rearrangement joins TRBV12-5 to TRBJ1-1; 7 positions agree with TRBD1. Germline CDR1 and CDR2: LGHNT and FRNRAP. The J segment lost 5 bases and the V segment lost 5 bases, leaving 23 bases of the junction unmatched. There are 19 residues in the CDR3. The CDR3 bases are TGTGCTAGTGGTCCCCAGACGGACCGGGACAGAAGGAGGGGGACTGAAGCTTTCTTT. Encoded protein: CASGPQTDRDRRRGTEAFF.

The chain recombines TRBV14 with TRBJ2-1; TRBD2 is a possible D gene (6 bases). Germline V gene sequence: CDR1 SGHDN, CDR2 FVKESK. This CDR3 contains 15 residues. Trimming removed 4 bases at V and 5 bases at J, with 15 bases between. The CDR3 DNA follows: TGTGCCAGCAGCCGACTAGTTCCTTTCAACAATGAGCAGTTCTTC. Its protein is CASSRLVPFNNEQFF.

Comment on this clone: This CDR3 is also generated by other DNA sequences in the sample. The chain links TRBV5-1 to TRBJ2-5; TRBD1 matches 10 bases. CDR1 is SGHRS and CDR2 is YFSETQ in the germline V gene. The V segment lost 0 bases and the J segment 5 bases; nucleotides outside the gene matches: 4. This CDR3 spans 15 amino acids. The CDR3 spells CASSLGQGARETQYF. DNA of the CDR3: TGCGCCAGCAGCTTGGGACAGGGGGCGAGGGAGACCCAGTACTTC.

The chain uses TRBV7-9 and TRBJ1-1, with 11 bases aligning to TRBD1. The V gene end was trimmed by 3 bases and the J gene end by 3 bases; junction bases not matched to a gene: 9. The germline V gene encodes CDR1 SEHNR and CDR2 FQNEAQ (reference sequence). The CDR3 is made up of 17 amino acids. CDR3 DNA: TGTGCCAGCAGCTTTCGGACAGGGGGCGCGAGTGACACTGAAGCTTTCTTT. Its translation: CASSFRTGGASDTEAFF.

The chain carries TRBV28 and TRBJ2-6; 7 nucleotides align to TRBD1. V shed 9 bases and J 2 bases; nucleotides not matched to a gene: 7. This CDR3 is 15 amino acids long. Germline assignment: CDR1 MDHEN and CDR2 SYDVKM. DNA for the CDR3: TGTGCCAGTTTGCACAGGGGCGCTGGGGCCAACGTCCTGACTTTC. This sequence encodes CASLHRGAGANVLTF.

The CDR3 region has the DNA TGTGCCAGCAGCGAACCGGGACAAGAGACCCAGTACTTC. Translation gives CASSEPGQETQYF. The chain combines TRBV6-1 with TRBJ2-5; TRBD2 might be the D (5 bases). The V end was cut by 6 bases, the J end by 2 bases, with 10 bases between. In germline, CDR1 is MNHNS, CDR2 SASEGT. The CDR3 is made up of 13 amino acids.

The chain couples TRBV9 to TRBJ2-7; D is unresolved. The CDR3 consists of 14 residues. V was clipped by 0 bases and J by 6 bases, with 13 bases between them. In germline, CDR1 is SGDLS, CDR2 YYNGEE. The CDR3 sequence is CASSVDRVPTEQYF. The CDR3 nucleotides are TGTGCCAGCAGCGTAGACAGAGTCCCTACCGAGCAGTACTTC.

V usage is TRBV11-2 and J usage is TRBJ2-1; D remains ambiguous. CDR1 is SGHAT and CDR2 is FQNNGV in the germline V gene. V was trimmed by 1 base and J by 8 bases, leaving 12 bases between them. The CDR3 contains 14 residues. The DNA of the CDR3 is TGTGCCAGCAGCTTAGTCTCAGACCGGGATGAGCAGTTCTTC. Protein product: CASSLVSDRDEQFF.

This sequence joins TRBV5-5 and TRBJ1-4, with D maybe TRBD1 (6 bases). Trimming pared 4 bases from V and 0 bases from J, leaving 16 bases between. Germline lookup yields CDR1 SGHKS and CDR2 YYEKEE (reference sequence). The CDR3 loop spans 17 amino acids. The CDR3 sequence is CASSAPGRTATNEKLFF. The CDR3 DNA follows: TGTGCCAGCAGCGCCCCCGGTAGGACAGCAACTAATGAAAAACTGTTTTTT. The full variable domain, in which reference TRBV5-5 and TRBJ1-4 provide the parts outside the CDR3, is DAGVTQSPTHLIKTRGQQVTLRCSPISGHKSVSWYQQVLGQGPQFIFQYYEKEERGRGNFPDRFSARQFPNYSSELNVNALLLGDSALYLCASSAPGRTATNEKLFFGSGTQLSVL.

This chain connects TRBV13 to TRBJ2-1, with D perhaps matching TRBD1 (5 bases). Between the trimmed V and J ends, which lost 8 bases and 0 bases, there was a span of 32 bases. The CDR3 runs 21 residues. Germline V gene lookup returns CDR1 PRHDT and CDR2 FYEKMQ (reference sequence). In DNA, the CDR3 is TGTGCCAGCTACCGACAAGGGGAAACGGGTAGGGATATGAGCTCCTACAATGAGCAGTTCTTC. Residues: CASYRQGETGRDMSSYNEQFF.

The rearrangement joins TRBV4-1 to TRBJ2-2; 12 bases agree with TRBD2. This CDR3 has 21 amino acids. V trimming: 3 bases; J trimming: 5 bases; junction bases outside the gene matches: 19. CDR1 is MGHRA, CDR2 YSYEKL, per germline. The CDR3 reads CASSHPAPGASGRAQTGELFF. The CDR3 DNA follows: TGCGCCAGCAGCCACCCCGCCCCGGGGGCTAGCGGGAGGGCCCAAACCGGGGAGCTGTTTTTT.

This chain joins TRBV5-1 and TRBJ2-5; D ambiguous. Germline V gene sequence: CDR1 SGHRS, CDR2 YFSETQ. The CDR3 spans 12 residues. Trimming stripped 3 bases from V and 4 bases from J, with 7 bases between. This chain's CDR3 is CASSSSGETQYF. CDR3 nucleotide sequence: TGCGCCAGCAGCTCCTCGGGAGAGACCCAGTACTTC.

The CDR3, as DNA: TGTGCCAGCAGATCCGACAGAATGGGAAACACCATATATTTT. Translating it yields CASRSDRMGNTIYF. The rearrangement uses TRBV6-6 and TRBJ1-3; possibly TRBD1 for D (5 bases). CDR1 is MNHNY and CDR2 is SVGAGI in the germline V gene (reference sequence). With 6 bases removed from V and 4 bases from J, the gap between germline ends came to 13 bases. CDR3 length: 14 residues.

This rearrangement joins TRBV9 to TRBJ2-1; tentative D call: TRBD2 (5 bases). Germline CDR1 and CDR2: SGDLS and YYNGEE. V lost 4 bases and J lost 5, with 13 bases in between. The CDR3 length is 14 residues. This chain's CDR3 is CASSPLRGNNEQFF. The CDR3, as DNA: TGTGCCAGCAGCCCCCTTCGGGGAAACAATGAGCAGTTCTTC.

The chain recombines TRBV6-6 with TRBJ2-7; no clear D. This CDR3 spans 15 amino acids. V dropped 2 bases and J dropped 1 base, with 12 bases sitting between them. The germline V gene encodes CDR1 MNHNY and CDR2 SVGAGI (reference sequence). The CDR3 DNA sequence: TGTGCCAGCAGTTACCGACCCGAACAGTCCTACGAGCAGTACTTC. This encodes CASSYRPEQSYEQYF.

With respect to this clone: Other DNA sequences in this specimen translate into the identical CDR3. CDR3 sequence reads: CASSLVAGNTGELFF. In DNA, the CDR3 is TGTGCCAGCAGCTTAGTCGCCGGGAACACCGGGGAGCTGTTTTTT. The V call is TRBV7-2, the J call TRBJ2-2; D gene unclear. This CDR3 has 15 amino acids. The V gene's germline CDR1 is SGHTA and CDR2 FQGNSA. Trimming shortened V by 1 base and J by 1 base, and 7 bases separated the two germline ends.